This T cell receptor beta chain was sequenced for a study of blood T cell repertoires in COVID-19. Trimming left V 6 bases short and J 4 bases short, with 13 bases between. The germline V gene encodes CDR1 SGHTA and CDR2 FQGNSA. The CDR3 has 13 amino acids. This table comes from immunoSEQ multiplex PCR, and its TCRdb copy is limited to in-frame clones, with some not included. Here the sample spans around 300,000 clones, about four fifths being singletons. Sequenced sample: peripheral blood. The sequence was obtained from a man aged 25-45 years with active or convalescent COVID-19. The gene calls are TRBV7-2 and TRBJ2-7; possibly TRBD1 for D (7 bases). CDR3 in DNA: TGTGCCAGCAGGTTGACAGGGACTTACGAGCAGTACTTC. It codes for CASRLTGTYEQYF.